The 23 T cell receptor beta chains in this list originate from one sample, sequenced in a study of molecular identifiers for immune sequencing clone quantification. TCRdb re-called the PCR reads with MiXCR, one entry per CDR3 protein. The table has about 640,000 distinct CDR3 sequences, about 20% seen once. The sample was naive CD8+ T cells from blood, with Jurkat cell RNA spiked in. Subset noted: FACS-sorted CD8+CD4-CCR7+CD45RA+ naive T cells. These receptors all stem from a human donor in good health. Some libraries in this study had Jurkat cell RNA spiked in.

This clonotype was seen a handful of times. The chain links TRBV7-2 to TRBJ1-2; tentative D call: TRBD1 (5 bases). Germline values: CDR1 SGHTA, CDR2 FQGNSA. The CDR3 has 15 residues. Trimming took 2 bases from V and 4 from J, leaving 14 bases between them. CDR3 residues: CASSLSGGRFYGYTF. The DNA of the CDR3 is TGTGCCAGCAGCTTATCCGGGGGGAGATTCTATGGCTACACCTTC.

The gene calls are TRBV10-3 and TRBJ2-7; 7 bases align to TRBD1. Germline V gives CDR1 ENHRY, CDR2 SYGVKD. J gave up 0 bases and V 9 bases, and 5 bases lay outside the gene matches. This CDR3 is built from 13 residues. In nucleotides, the CDR3 is TGTGCCATATCCCGGGACAGCTCCTACGAGCAGTACTTC. It specifies CAISRDSSYEQYF.

This clonotype was seen more than once but under ten times. In nucleotides, the CDR3 is TGCGCCAGCAGCATAGACAGGGGCGGCTACACCTTC. Its protein product is CASSIDRGGYTF. This rearrangement joins TRBV5-1 to TRBJ1-2; 8 bases line up with TRBD1. The V gene's germline CDR1 is SGHRS and CDR2 YFSETQ. The CDR3 has 12 residues. Losses at the gene ends were 4 bases for V and 8 bases for J; bases not matched to a gene: 4.

This clonotype was detected ten times or more. Relative to the germline gene, one junction end is altered; a read error may explain this. CDR3 coding DNA: TGCGCCAGCAGCCTAGGACAGGGGAGAGAGACCCAGTACTTC. Translating gives CASSLGQGRETQYF. The V call is TRBV5-6, the J call TRBJ2-5; 9 nucleotides agree with TRBD1. The CDR3 is 14 amino acids. Germline V gives CDR1 SGHDT, CDR2 YYEEEE.

The CDR3 region has the DNA TGTGCCAGCAGCCCCTCATTGGTAGTCTCACCCTACGAGCAGTACTTC. Translated: CASSPSLVVSPYEQYF. The chain combines TRBV14 with TRBJ2-7; D uncertain. This CDR3 has 16 residues. Germline loops: CDR1 SGHDN, CDR2 FVKESK. V was shortened by 4 bases and J by 2 bases, with 18 bases between the two germline ends.

Comments on this clonotype: A much larger clone is a single base away; this may be a read error. This chain uses TRBV7-9 with TRBJ2-2; 10 bases are a match to TRBD1. This CDR3 spans 17 amino acids. CDR1 and CDR2 from the germline V gene are SEHNR and FQNEAQ (reference sequence). V lost 4 bases and J lost 4; bases outside the gene matches: 9. The CDR3, as DNA: TGTGCCAGCAGCTATGGGACAGGGGACCCGAGCACCGGGGAGCTGTTTTTT. Translated: CASSYGTGDPSTGELFF.

Of note for this clonotype: The final CDR3 position lacks the conserved phenylalanine or tryptophan, pointing to a likely read error. The genes are TRBV6-2 or TRBV6-3 and TRBJ2-7; the match to TRBD2 covers 8 bases. The V segment lost 4 bases and the J segment 2 bases; nucleotides outside the gene matches: 4. The CDR3 is 14 amino acids. CDR1 and CDR2 from the germline V gene are MNHEY and SVGEGT. CDR3 sequence: CASSWSGGTYEQYL. CDR3 coding DNA: TGTGCCAGCAGTTGGAGCGGGGGAACCTACGAGCAGTACCTC.

The chain links TRBV13 to TRBJ1-2; TRBD1 might be the D (5 bases). CDR3 length equals 19 residues. Per the germline V gene, CDR1 is PRHDT and CDR2 is FYEKMQ (reference sequence). Trimming shortened V by 1 base and J by 7 bases, and 28 bases separated the two germline ends. DNA of the CDR3: TGTGCCAGCAGCTTAGTAGGGGCGGGCAGAAAAACGAATGGCTGTGGCTACACCTTC. Its translation is CASSLVGAGRKTNGCGYTF.

This clonotype was seen many times. The chain uses TRBV24-1 and TRBJ2-5; D may be TRBD2 (5 bases). Germline V gene data show CDR1 as KGHDR and CDR2 as SFDVKD. V lost 0 bases and J lost 4, with 8 bases in between. This CDR3 is built from 14 residues. The DNA of the CDR3 is TGTGCCACCAGTGATTTGCGGGATTTAGAGACCCAGTACTTC. This sequence encodes CATSDLRDLETQYF.

This clonotype appeared many times. The chain employs TRBV4-1 and TRBJ1-5; 7 bases line up with TRBD1. CDR3 size: 15 residues. Germline values: CDR1 MGHRA, CDR2 YSYEKL. Trimming took 2 bases from V and 5 from J; bases not matched to a gene: 6. The CDR3 sequence: CASSQYRDRYQPQHF. CDR3 DNA: TGCGCCAGCAGCCAATACCGGGACAGATATCAGCCCCAGCATTTT.

The table lists this clonotype with many counts. The chain uses TRBV5-1 and TRBJ2-7, with 8 bases that match TRBD2. Trimming cost V 4 bases and J 3 bases; bases outside gene matches: 12. CDR1 SGHRS and CDR2 YFSETQ come from the germline V gene. The CDR3 has 16 amino acids. The CDR3 loop reads CASSSNPGSGSYEQYF. CDR3 nucleotide sequence: TGCGCCAGCAGCAGTAACCCGGGGAGCGGGAGCTACGAGCAGTACTTC. Complete variable domain (other parts from reference TRBV5-1 and TRBJ2-7): KAGVTQTPRYLIKTRGQQVTLSCSPISGHRSVSWYQQTPGQGLQFLFEYFSETQRNKGNFPGRFSGRQFSNSRSEMNVSTLELGDSALYLCASSSNPGSGSYEQYFGPGTRLTVT.

This clonotype was picked up many times. The V gene is TRBV10-2, the J gene TRBJ1-1; D is ambiguous. The CDR3 is 10 amino acids. With 4 bases removed from V and 7 bases from J, the gap between germline ends came to 4 bases. Per germline, CDR1 WSHSY and CDR2 SAAADI. The CDR3 loop is CASSVSEAFF. Here the CDR3 DNA reads TGCGCCAGCAGTGTGAGTGAAGCTTTCTTT.

This clonotype has more than one count but fewer than ten. J is TRBJ2-3 and V is TRBV4-3; TRBD2 agrees at 8 bases. CDR1 is LGHNA, CDR2 YSLEER, per germline. Unmatched junction bases numbered 4, after V lost 1 base and J lost 1 base. The CDR3 extends over 16 amino acids. The DNA for the CDR3 is TGCGCCAGCAGCCAAGGGACTAGCCGGGGCACAGATACGCAGTATTTT. Translating gives CASSQGTSRGTDTQYF.

The chain carries TRBV6-5 and TRBJ2-7; a weak D match, TRBD1 (6 bases). Germline lookup yields CDR1 MNHEY and CDR2 SVGAGI. The CDR3 has 14 residues. The ends were cut back, 7 bases at V and 3 bases at J, with 16 bases in the middle. For the CDR3, the DNA is TGTGCCAGCAAAGGAGCAGGGGAATTCTACGAGCAGTACTTC. Its translation: CASKGAGEFYEQYF.

Ten or more counts support this clonotype. V and J are TRBV2 and TRBJ1-2; a possible D gene is TRBD1 (5 bases). This CDR3 is 13 amino acids long. V lost 8 bases to trimming and J lost 4 bases, with 14 bases between them. Germline loops: CDR1 SNHLY, CDR2 FYNNEI. This chain's CDR3 is CASLHPGPYGYTF. The CDR3 DNA reads TGTGCCAGCTTACACCCGGGACCCTATGGCTACACCTTC.

Concerning this clonotype: This sequence may be a read error, since a much larger clone differs from it by one base. The V gene is TRBV20-1, the J gene TRBJ2-2; D is possibly TRBD2 (5 bases). This CDR3 is 11 amino acids long. The germline gives CDR1 DFQATT, CDR2 SNEGSKA (reference sequence). The CDR3 protein is CSASGPGEPFF. The CDR3 nucleotides are TGCAGTGCTAGTGGGCCCGGGGAGCCGTTTTTT.

This clonotype occurred many times. The rearrangement links TRBV6-1 to TRBJ1-1; 8 bases are shared with TRBD1. V dropped 7 bases and J dropped 11; count of bases not matched to a gene: 15. The CDR3 contains 14 residues. CDR1 and CDR2 (germline): MNHNS, SASEGT. The CDR3 nucleotides are TGTGCCAGCACTGAGGGCGGCAGGGGGCACTGGGCTTTCTTT. Encoded protein: CASTEGGRGHWAFF.

This clonotype has ten or more counts. This chain joins TRBV14 and TRBJ2-3; D remains unclear. The ends were cut back, 1 base at V and 6 bases at J, with 8 bases in the middle. From germline, CDR1 is SGHDN and CDR2 FVKESK. There are 13 residues in the CDR3. The CDR3, as DNA: TGTGCCAGCAGCCAAGGGGGTCAGGATACGCAGTATTTT. Amino acid sequence: CASSQGGQDTQYF.

This clonotype has more than one count but fewer than ten. The chain employs TRBV5-6 and TRBJ2-7; 7 bases align to TRBD1. This CDR3 is 14 amino acids long. V lost 6 bases to trimming and J lost 4 bases; unmatched junction nucleotides: 10. Germline V lookup: CDR1 SGHDT, CDR2 YYEEEE. CDR3 in amino acids: CASTLEQGLYEQYF. The CDR3 DNA reads TGTGCCAGCACCCTTGAACAGGGGTTGTACGAGCAGTACTTC.

With respect to this clonotype: A read error is possible here, since a much larger clone lies one base away. The V call is TRBV28, the J call TRBJ1-5; D gene uncertain. The CDR3 has 15 amino acids. Germline CDR1 is MDHEN and CDR2 is SYDVKM. The CDR3 nucleotides are TGTGTCAGCAGTCCGACGGTCCATAGCAATCAGCCCCAGCATTTT. This encodes CVSSPTVHSNQPQHF.

This clonotype occurred a few times. J is TRBJ2-3 and V is TRBV28; 9 bases align to TRBD2. Germline CDR1 and CDR2: MDHEN and SYDVKM. The CDR3 is 15 amino acids. V shed 3 bases, J shed 5 bases, and the junction held 6 bases outside the gene matches. The CDR3 DNA follows: TGTGCCAGCAGTTTCCGAGCGGGAGGAGGAGATACGCAGTATTTT. Translated, it gives CASSFRAGGGDTQYF.

Turning to this clonotype: A read error may explain this, as a much larger clone is one base away. CDR3 sequence: CASGERAGVTEAFF. The DNA of the CDR3 is TGCGCCAGCGGTGAGAGGGCAGGGGTGACTGAAGCTTTCTTT. The chain recombines TRBV10-2 with TRBJ1-1, with D possibly matching TRBD1 (6 bases). CDR1 and CDR2 (germline): WSHSY, SAAADI. The CDR3 is 14 residues long.

This clonotype was seen repeatedly, ten times or more. V is TRBV7-9 and J is TRBJ2-1, with D maybe TRBD1 (5 bases). This CDR3 has 17 residues. V lost 5 bases to trimming and J lost 3 bases, with 20 bases between them. Germline V gene lookup returns CDR1 SEHNR and CDR2 FQNEAQ (reference sequence). CDR3 amino acids: CASSRFPTGQYYNEQFF. CDR3 sequence (DNA): TGTGCCAGCAGCCGCTTCCCCACAGGCCAATACTACAATGAGCAGTTCTTC.